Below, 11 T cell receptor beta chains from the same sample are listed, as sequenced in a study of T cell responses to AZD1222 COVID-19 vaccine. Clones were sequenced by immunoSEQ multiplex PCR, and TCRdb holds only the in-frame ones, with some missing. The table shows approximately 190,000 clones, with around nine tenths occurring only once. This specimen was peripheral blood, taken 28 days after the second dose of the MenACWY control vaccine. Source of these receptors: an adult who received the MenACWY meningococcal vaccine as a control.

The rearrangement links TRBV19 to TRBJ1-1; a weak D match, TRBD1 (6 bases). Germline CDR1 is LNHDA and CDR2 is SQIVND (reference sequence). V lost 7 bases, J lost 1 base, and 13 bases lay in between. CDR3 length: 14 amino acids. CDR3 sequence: CASTQQGPNTEAFF. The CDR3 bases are TGTGCCAGTACCCAACAGGGCCCGAACACTGAAGCTTTCTTT.

The CDR3 DNA reads TGTGCCAGCAGCTTAGCCCTTCGGGCCGATACGCAGTATTTT. It yields the protein CASSLALRADTQYF. The chain recombines TRBV7-2 with TRBJ2-3; D gene uncertain. The CDR3 totals 14 residues. The ends were cut back, 0 bases at V and 6 bases at J, with 10 bases in the middle. Germline V gene data show CDR1 as SGHTA and CDR2 as FQGNSA. The full variable domain, rest sourced from reference TRBV7-2 and TRBJ2-3, is GAGVSQSPSNKVTEKGKDVELRCDPISGHTALYWYRQSLGQGLEFLIYFQGNSAPDKSGLPSDRFSAERTGGSVSTLTIQRTQQEDSAVYLCASSLALRADTQYFGPGTRLTVL.

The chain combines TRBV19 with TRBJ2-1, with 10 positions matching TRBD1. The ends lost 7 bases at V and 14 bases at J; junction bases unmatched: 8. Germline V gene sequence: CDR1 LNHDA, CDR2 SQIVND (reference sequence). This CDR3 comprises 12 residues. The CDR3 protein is CASMERQGAKFF. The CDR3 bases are TGTGCCAGTATGGAGCGACAGGGGGCGAAGTTCTTC.

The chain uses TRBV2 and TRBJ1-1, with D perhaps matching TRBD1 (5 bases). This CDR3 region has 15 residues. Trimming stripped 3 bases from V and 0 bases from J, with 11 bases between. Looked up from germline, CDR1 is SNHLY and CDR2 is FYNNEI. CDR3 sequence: CASSEEQGVNTEAFF. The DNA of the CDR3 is TGTGCCAGCAGTGAGGAGCAGGGCGTGAACACTGAAGCTTTCTTT.

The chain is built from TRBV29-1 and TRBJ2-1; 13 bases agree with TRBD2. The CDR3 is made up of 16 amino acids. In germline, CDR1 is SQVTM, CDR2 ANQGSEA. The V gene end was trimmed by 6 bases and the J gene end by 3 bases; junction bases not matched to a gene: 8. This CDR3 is CSVTTSGRTSYNEQFF. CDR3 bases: TGCAGCGTGACGACTAGCGGGAGGACTAGCTACAATGAGCAGTTCTTC.

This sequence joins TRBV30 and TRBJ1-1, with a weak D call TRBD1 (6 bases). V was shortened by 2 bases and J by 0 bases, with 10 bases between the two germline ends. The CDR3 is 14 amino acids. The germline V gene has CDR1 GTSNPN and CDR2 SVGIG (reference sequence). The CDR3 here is CAWSTGAVNTEAFF. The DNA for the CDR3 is TGTGCCTGGAGTACGGGGGCGGTGAACACTGAAGCTTTCTTT.

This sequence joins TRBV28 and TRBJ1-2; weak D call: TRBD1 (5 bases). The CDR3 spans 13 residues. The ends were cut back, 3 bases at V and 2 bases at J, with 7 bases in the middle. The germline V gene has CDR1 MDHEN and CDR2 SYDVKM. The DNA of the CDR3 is TGTGCCAGCAGTTTTGCAGGGAACTATGGCTACACCTTC. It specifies CASSFAGNYGYTF.

The CDR3 reads CASSLSGEGLGGYTF. The CDR3 DNA sequence: TGTGCCAGCAGCTTATCAGGGGAAGGCTTGGGTGGCTACACCTTC. The V and J genes are TRBV5-6 and TRBJ1-2, with D possibly matching TRBD1 (6 bases). This CDR3 is 15 amino acids long. CDR1 is SGHDT and CDR2 is YYEEEE in the germline V gene. V dropped 2 bases and J dropped 7 bases, with 18 bases sitting between them.

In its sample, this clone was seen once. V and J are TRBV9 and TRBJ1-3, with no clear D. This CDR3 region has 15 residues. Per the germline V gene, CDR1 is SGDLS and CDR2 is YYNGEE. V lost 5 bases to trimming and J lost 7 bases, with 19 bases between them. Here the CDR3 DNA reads TGTGCCAGCAGTTCCTCGACAAGCCTTCGGAACACCATATATTTT. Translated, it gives CASSSSTSLRNTIYF.

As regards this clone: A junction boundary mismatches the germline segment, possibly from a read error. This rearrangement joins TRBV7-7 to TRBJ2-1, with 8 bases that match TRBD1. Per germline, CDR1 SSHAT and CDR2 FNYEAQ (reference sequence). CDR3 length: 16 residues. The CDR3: CASSSSRDRGYNEQFF. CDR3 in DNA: TGTGCTAGCAGCTCTAGTAGAGACAGGGGTTACAATGAGCAGTTCTTC.

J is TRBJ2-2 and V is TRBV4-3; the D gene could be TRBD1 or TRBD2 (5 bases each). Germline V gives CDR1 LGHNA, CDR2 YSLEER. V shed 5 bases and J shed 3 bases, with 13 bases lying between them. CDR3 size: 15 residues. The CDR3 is CASSKGDGYTGELFF. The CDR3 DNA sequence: TGCGCCAGCAGCAAAGGGGACGGGTACACCGGGGAGCTGTTTTTT.